Listed here are 20 T cell receptor beta chains from one sample, sequenced in a study of metastatic and nonmetastatic thyroid tumors. TCRdb reprocessed the PCR reads via MiXCR. The top ten clones hold around 8% of a sample with roughly 14,000 clones, less than 25% of them seen once. Thyroid surgery took place with no prior treatment in any patient. Sequencing was done on a sample of blood. These receptors were obtained from a female donor with papillary thyroid cancer or a benign thyroid nodule (not recorded which). Some clones in this sample may be carry-over from other donors' samples.

This clone is classed as medium-sized. This chain links TRBV10-3 with TRBJ1-2; no reliable D call. The germline V and J ends were trimmed by 0 bases and 1 base, with 12 bases remaining between them. CDR3 length: 16 amino acids. The germline CDR1 and CDR2 sequences are ENHRY and SYGVKD. The CDR3 nucleotides are TGTGCCATCAGTGAGTCGGCGCGGGGAAGTAACTATGGCTACACCTTC. Translation gives CAISESARGSNYGYTF.

The table lists this clone with many counts. J is TRBJ2-5 and V is TRBV5-1, with 9 bases fitting TRBD2. Germline CDR1 SGHRS, CDR2 YFSETQ. The CDR3 covers 17 residues. Losses at the gene ends were 3 bases for V and 4 bases for J; bases not matched to a gene: 13. DNA for the CDR3: TGCGCCAGCAGCTCCAACCCCTCGGGACTAGCCTCAGAGACCCAGTACTTC. This gives the protein CASSSNPSGLASETQYF.

This clone was detected ten times or more. The V and J genes are TRBV9 and TRBJ1-1; D is unresolved. Deletions cut 7 bases from V and 0 bases from J, with 13 bases between. The germline V gene encodes CDR1 SGDLS and CDR2 YYNGEE. The CDR3 is made up of 14 amino acids. The chain's CDR3 is CASGVGPMNTEAFF. Written as DNA, the CDR3 is TGTGCCAGCGGTGTAGGACCAATGAACACTGAAGCTTTCTTT.

As DNA, the CDR3 is TGTGCCACCAGTGATGTTGCACTGGCCAGGGGCAGCAATGAGCAGTTCTTC. Residues: CATSDVALARGSNEQFF. The chain combines TRBV24-1 with TRBJ2-1, with a weak D call TRBD1 (6 bases). The CDR3 loop spans 17 amino acids. Germline V CDR1 and CDR2: KGHDR, SFDVKD. Trimming removed 3 bases from V and 6 bases from J, with 20 bases in between.

The rearrangement joins TRBV5-1 to TRBJ2-1, with 8 positions matching TRBD2. V dropped 5 bases and J dropped 7; count of bases not matched to a gene: 14. Germline loops: CDR1 SGHRS, CDR2 YFSETQ. The CDR3 extends over 16 amino acids. This chain's CDR3 is CASSLRTAGGLNEQFF. DNA of the CDR3: TGCGCCAGCAGTCTCCGGACGGCGGGAGGACTGAATGAGCAGTTCTTC.

This clone has more than one count but fewer than ten. The chain uses TRBV7-2 and TRBJ2-7; D is unresolved. Trimming pared 1 base from V and 7 bases from J, leaving 8 bases between. Germline CDR1 is SGHTA and CDR2 is FQGNSA. The CDR3 extends over 12 amino acids. CDR3 DNA: TGTGCCAGCAGCTTAGACCGGCGAGAGCAGTACTTC. It translates to CASSLDRREQYF.

The gene calls are TRBV20-1 and TRBJ2-5, with 13 bases identical to TRBD2. The CDR3 totals 16 residues. Germline values: CDR1 DFQATT, CDR2 SNEGSKA (reference sequence). The ends lost 1 base at V and 0 bases at J; junction bases unmatched: 2. The CDR3 coding sequence is TGCAGTGCTAGAGGGACTAGCGGGGGCAACCAAGAGACCCAGTACTTC. Its translation is CSARGTSGGNQETQYF.

This clone was observed a few times. V and J are TRBV2 and TRBJ1-5, with 7 bases that match TRBD1. This CDR3 is built from 14 residues. CDR1 is SNHLY and CDR2 is FYNNEI in the germline V gene. The CDR3 is CESSVLGGDQPQHF. CDR3 in DNA: TGTGAAAGCAGTGTGTTAGGGGGCGATCAGCCCCAGCATTTT.

This clone has ten or more counts. This chain uses TRBV20-1 with TRBJ2-1; D is unresolved. Germline lookup yields CDR1 DFQATT and CDR2 SNEGSKA (reference sequence). The ends were cut back, 1 base at V and 1 base at J, with 5 bases in the middle. The CDR3 is made up of 13 amino acids. CDR3 in DNA: TGCAGTGCTAGAGGGGGATCCTACAATGAGCAGTTCTTC. It encodes CSARGGSYNEQFF.

This clone was observed a single time. The chain carries TRBV11-2 and TRBJ1-2; D gene unclear. CDR3 size: 13 residues. Deletions cut 5 bases from V and 2 bases from J, with 9 bases between. Germline V gene data show CDR1 as SGHAT and CDR2 as FQNNGV. CDR3 protein: CASSPDGNYGYTF. DNA of the CDR3: TGTGCCAGCAGCCCGGACGGGAACTATGGCTACACCTTC.

V gene TRBV20-1 combines with J gene TRBJ1-2, with D perhaps matching TRBD1 (5 bases). This CDR3 has 13 amino acids. Trimming pared 3 bases from V and 8 bases from J, leaving 16 bases between. Germline CDR1 reads DFQATT; CDR2 reads SNEGSKA (reference sequence). CDR3 protein: CSASWGAYDGYTF. The DNA for the CDR3 is TGCAGTGCTAGCTGGGGCGCTTACGACGGCTACACCTTC.

Many counts were recorded for this clone. The rearrangement joins TRBV29-1 to TRBJ1-2; TRBD1 might be the D (6 bases). Trimming removed 6 bases from V and 6 bases from J, with 23 bases in between. Looked up from germline, CDR1 is SQVTM and CDR2 is ANQGSEA. This CDR3 is 15 amino acids long. The CDR3 nucleotides read TGCAGCGTCAGGGATGATACAGGGCACCCCAATGGCTACACCTTC. The encoded protein is CSVRDDTGHPNGYTF.

This clone was detected only a few times. This chain links TRBV6-1 with TRBJ1-1; D remains unclear. V lost 8 bases to trimming and J lost 4 bases, with 11 bases between them. The CDR3 is 12 residues long. From germline, CDR1 is MNHNS and CDR2 SASEGT. CDR3 loop: CASGGMATEAFF. The DNA for the CDR3 is TGTGCCAGCGGCGGCATGGCCACTGAAGCTTTCTTT.

This clone was recorded at least ten times. This sequence joins TRBV7-6 and TRBJ2-5; 9 bases fit TRBD2. The CDR3 has 15 amino acids. V lost 5 bases, J lost 2 bases, and 6 bases stayed unmatched. From germline, CDR1 is SGHVS and CDR2 FNYEAQ. CDR3 nucleotide sequence: TGTGCCAGCAGCCTTAGCGGGAGCGGGCAAGAGACCCAGTACTTC. Its protein product is CASSLSGSGQETQYF.

Ten or more counts support this clone. J is TRBJ1-2 and V is TRBV20-1; D is unclear. This CDR3 contains 13 residues. Germline CDR1 is DFQATT and CDR2 is SNEGSKA (reference sequence). Trimming removed 3 bases at V and 3 bases at J, with 11 bases between. CDR3 loop: CSARGNLDYGYTF. CDR3 coding DNA: TGCAGTGCTAGGGGTAATCTAGACTATGGCTACACCTTC.

This sequence joins TRBV5-8 and TRBJ1-1; D is unresolved. CDR3 size: 13 residues. Germline V lookup: CDR1 SGHTS, CDR2 YDEGEE. V was pared by 5 bases and J by 1 base, with 9 bases between. The CDR3 region has the DNA TGTGCCAGCAGTATTGTTCGGAACACTGAAGCTTTCTTT. Protein sequence: CASSIVRNTEAFF. Full variable domain (remainder filled in from reference TRBV5-8 and TRBJ1-1): EAGVTQSPTHLIKTRGQQATLRCSPISGHTSVYWYQQALGLGLQFLLWYDEGEERNRGNFPPRFSGRQFPNYSSELNVNALELEDSALYLCASSIVRNTEAFFGQGTRLTVV.

This clone came up a few times. A much larger clone sits a single nucleotide away, making a read error possible. In this CDR3 the conserved last residue, phenylalanine or tryptophan, is missing, so a read error is likely. The limits of the CDR3 on the DNA are not certain, so only TCRdb's listed CDR3 is given. This rearrangement joins TRBV6-1 to TRBJ2-7; TRBD1 was called by the table and not checked on the DNA. Ends included, the CDR3 has 12 residues. Looked up from germline, CDR1 is MNHNS and CDR2 is SASEGT. The CDR3 spells CASTSDRSLWYL.

In its sample, this clone was seen many times. CDR3 DNA sequence: TGTGCCAGCAGTTACATGGAGACCCAGTACTTC. This translates into CASSYMETQYF. The gene calls are TRBV6-6 and TRBJ2-5; D is unclear. Germline-derived CDR1 and CDR2 are MNHNY and SVGAGI (reference sequence). The CDR3 is 11 residues long. V shed 2 bases and J shed 5 bases, with 3 bases lying between them.

This rearrangement joins TRBV5-1 to TRBJ2-7; TRBD1 matches 7 bases. Germline loops: CDR1 SGHRS, CDR2 YFSETQ. This CDR3 spans 14 amino acids. With 4 bases clipped from V and 0 bases from J, the junction kept 4 bases outside the gene matches. CDR3 region: CASSHGTASYEQYF. The CDR3, as DNA: TGCGCCAGCAGCCACGGGACAGCCTCCTACGAGCAGTACTTC.

The chain's CDR3 is CASSTPGTSGNEQFF. In DNA form, the CDR3 reads TGTGCCAGCAGCACACCCGGGACTAGCGGGAATGAGCAGTTCTTC. The chain uses TRBV7-3 and TRBJ2-1, with 12 nucleotides matching TRBD2. Germline CDR1 and CDR2: SGHTA and FQGTGA. Germline trimming cut 5 bases from V and 7 bases from J; bases unmatched to any gene: 6. This CDR3 contains 15 residues. Filled out from reference TRBV7-3 and TRBJ2-1, the complete variable domain reads GAGVSQTPSNKVTEKGKYVELRCDPISGHTALYWYRQSLGQGPEFLIYFQGTGAADDSGLPNDRFFAVRPEGSVSTLKIQRTERGDSAVYLCASSTPGTSGNEQFFGPGTRLTVL.